This TCR beta chain was recovered during a study of memory B cells and T cells in multiple sclerosis. This CDR3 comprises 15 residues. The germline V gene has CDR1 SGHAT and CDR2 FQNNGV. The ends were cut back, 5 bases at V and 0 bases at J, with 14 bases in the middle. As for this clone: Its antigen is not known.

CFSE-dim autoproliferating and CFSE-high non-proliferating T cells from unstimulated culture were sequenced separately. Replicate wells were pooled after roughly 7 days of stimulus-free culture of 45 million to 50 million CFSE-labeled PBMCs. Without exogenous stimuli, 0.4 to 0.6 uM CFSE-labeled PBMCs were cultured serum-free. Whole-study results and caveats: Compartments had unequal clone-set sizes, affecting shared clonotype counts.

Data came from immunoSEQ multiplex PCR; TCRdb stores just in-frame clones and leaves some out. Of 32,000 or so clones in the sample, roughly 86% were seen once. The rearrangement uses TRBV11-2 and TRBJ2-7, with D perhaps being TRBD1 or TRBD2 (5 bases each). Sample: PBMCs from blood kept in culture. The receptor's source is a human donor with multiple sclerosis. The CDR3 reads CASSLRGGPSYEQYF. CDR3 sequence (DNA): TGTGCCAGCAGCCTGAGGGGCGGCCCCTCCTACGAGCAGTACTTC.